This T cell receptor (beta chain) is drawn from a study of vaccination and CD4 T cells after COVID-19. Turning to the study itself: Cells were stimulated with overlapping spike peptides from SARS-CoV-2, HCoV-NL63, HCoV-OC43 and HCoV-229E. A CEFX pool, an HIV-1 Nef pool, or no peptide went to control cultures.

About this clonotype itself: The antigen remains undetermined.

Trimming took off 1 base at V and 0 bases at J, with 10 bases between the two ends. The CDR3 extends over 16 amino acids. CDR1 MGHRA and CDR2 YSYEKL come from the germline V gene. Treatment noted: roughly nine-day PBMC culture with coronavirus spike peptide pools or control peptides (ViraFEST assay). The Oncomine TCR Beta short-read assay was what sequenced the DNA obtained from cultured CD4+ T cells. DNA came from CD4+ T cells after culture. MiXCR was run by TCRdb on the PCR reads, yielding one entry per CDR3 protein. The sample comprises about 13,000 distinct CDR3 sequences, about 46% of which are singletons, and roughly 15% rests with the top ten.

The specimen was CD4+ T cells from blood, cultured in vitro. The receptor was derived from a human donor who had recovered from COVID-19. This sequence joins TRBV4-1 and TRBJ2-1; D perhaps matches TRBD1 (5 bases). CDR3 in amino acids: CASSQGTISSYNEQFF. Written as DNA, the CDR3 is TGCGCCAGCAGCCAAGGGACAATCAGCTCCTACAATGAGCAGTTCTTC.